The clone carrying this T cell receptor (beta chain) was picked up many times. Amplification of TCR beta CDR3 regions used RNA transcripts. First-round RT-PCR with HTBI primers preceded a second-round multiplex PCR. One entry per CDR3 protein results from TCRdb running MiXCR on the multiplex PCR reads. This table has about 370,000 distinct CDR3 sequences, roughly 15% appearing once. This CDR3 is 14 amino acids long. V was cut by 1 base and J by 7 bases, with 14 bases left in between. This sample is drawn from a study of Graves' ophthalmopathy and Graves' hyperthyroidism. This chain uses TRBV12-3 or TRBV12-4 with TRBJ2-7, with a weak D call TRBD1 (8 bases). The source is an adult woman with stable Graves' hyperthyroidism. The sample taken for sequencing was peripheral blood. CDR3 sequence reads: CASSLGTGREEQYF. The CDR3 DNA follows: TGTGCCAGCAGTTTAGGGACAGGGAGGGAAGAGCAGTACTTC.